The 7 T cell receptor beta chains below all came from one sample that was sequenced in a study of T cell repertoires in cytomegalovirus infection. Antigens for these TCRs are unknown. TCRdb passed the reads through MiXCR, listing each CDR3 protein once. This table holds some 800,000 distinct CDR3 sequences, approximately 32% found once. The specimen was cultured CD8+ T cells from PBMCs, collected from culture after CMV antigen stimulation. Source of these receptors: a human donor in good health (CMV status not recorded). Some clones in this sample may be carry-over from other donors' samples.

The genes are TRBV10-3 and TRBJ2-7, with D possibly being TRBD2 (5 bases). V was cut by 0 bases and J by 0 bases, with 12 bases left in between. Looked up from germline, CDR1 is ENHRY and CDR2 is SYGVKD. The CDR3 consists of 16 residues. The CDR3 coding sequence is TGTGCCATCAGTGAGTCGGTGGAGGAGAGCTCCTACGAGCAGTACGTC. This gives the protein CAISESVEESSYEQYV.

The CDR3 spells CASSPPGLGNEQFF. Here the CDR3 DNA reads TGTGCCAGCAGTCCTCCGGGACTTGGGAATGAGCAGTTCTTC. This chain joins TRBV28 and TRBJ2-1; D might be TRBD2 (6 bases). The V gene's germline CDR1 is MDHEN and CDR2 SYDVKM. The CDR3 has 14 amino acids. V lost 5 bases, J lost 7 bases, and 15 bases lay in between.

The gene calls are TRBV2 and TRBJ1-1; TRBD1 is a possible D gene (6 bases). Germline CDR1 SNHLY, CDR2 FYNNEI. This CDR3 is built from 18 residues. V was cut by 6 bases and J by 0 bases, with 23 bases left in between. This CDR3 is CASSGITGLGGMNTEAFF. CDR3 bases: TGTGCCAGCAGCGGGATCACAGGGCTTGGGGGGATGAACACTGAAGCTTTCTTT.

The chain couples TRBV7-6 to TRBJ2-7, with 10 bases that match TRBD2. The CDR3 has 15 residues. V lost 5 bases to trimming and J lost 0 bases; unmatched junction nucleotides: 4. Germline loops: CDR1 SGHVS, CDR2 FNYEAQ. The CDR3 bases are TGTGCCAGCAGCCGAGCGGGGGGGAACTCCTACGAGCAGTACTTC. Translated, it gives CASSRAGGNSYEQYF.

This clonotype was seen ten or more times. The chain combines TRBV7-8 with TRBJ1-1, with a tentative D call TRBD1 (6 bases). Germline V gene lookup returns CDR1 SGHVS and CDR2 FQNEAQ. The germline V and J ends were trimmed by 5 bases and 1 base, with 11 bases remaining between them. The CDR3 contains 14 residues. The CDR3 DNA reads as TGTGCCAGCAGCCCTACAGGGCCGAACACTGAAGCTTTCTTT. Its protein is CASSPTGPNTEAFF.

CDR3 in DNA: TGTGCCAGCACCAAAGGGGGGGATCAGCCCCAGCATTTT. Translated, it gives CASTKGGDQPQHF. The chain recombines TRBV7-8 with TRBJ1-5; D possibly corresponds to TRBD1 (6 bases). The CDR3 length is 13 residues. Germline V CDR1 and CDR2: SGHVS, FQNEAQ. V was cut by 7 bases and J by 5 bases, with 12 bases left in between.

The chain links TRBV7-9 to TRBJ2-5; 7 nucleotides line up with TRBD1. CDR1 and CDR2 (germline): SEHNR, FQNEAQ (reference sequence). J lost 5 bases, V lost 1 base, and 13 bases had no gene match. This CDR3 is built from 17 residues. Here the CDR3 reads CASSLEGAMYLGETQYF. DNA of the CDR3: TGTGCCAGCAGCTTAGAGGGGGCCATGTACCTCGGGGAGACCCAGTACTTC.